Each of the 4 T cell receptor beta chains below was sequenced from the same sample in a study of regulatory T cells in long-lasting Graves disease. Arm-PCR of CDR3 regions and iRepertoire HTBI primers were used to build TCR beta libraries. TCRdb re-called the multiplex PCR reads through MiXCR, storing one row per CDR3 protein. This sample yields 400,000 to 500,000 distinct CDR3 sequences, of which around 23% are seen a single time; more than 13% belongs to the top ten. The time point denotes: persistent/refractory GD, antithyroid drugs over 5 years with positive TRAb. PBMC-extracted RNA yielded the TCR library. The sequencing used peripheral blood mononuclear cells (PBMCs), collected when the disease was refractory, from a patient treated with antithyroid drugs. Receptor source: a female donor with Graves disease.

This clonotype was counted many times. This chain joins TRBV2 and TRBJ1-5; TRBD1 might be the D (6 bases). CDR3 length: 13 amino acids. The V and J ends lost 4 bases and 6 bases respectively, with 10 bases between them. Germline CDR1 SNHLY, CDR2 FYNNEI. The CDR3 region has the DNA TGTGCCAGCAGTGTGGACAGTTTTCAGCCCCAGCATTTT. Amino acid sequence: CASSVDSFQPQHF.

This clonotype was counted many times. This rearrangement joins TRBV2 to TRBJ1-3; no firm D call. This CDR3 spans 14 amino acids. Deletions cut 2 bases from V and 0 bases from J, with 5 bases between. Germline V gives CDR1 SNHLY, CDR2 FYNNEI. CDR3 nucleotides: TGTGCCAGCAGTGAACGGGGCTCTGGAAACACCATATATTTT. This translates into CASSERGSGNTIYF.

This clonotype was seen at least ten times. The gene calls are TRBV29-1 and TRBJ1-2; D is perhaps TRBD1 (6 bases). The V gene lost 4 bases and the J gene lost 0 bases, with 12 bases spanning the gap. CDR3 length: 14 amino acids. Germline CDR1 reads SQVTM; CDR2 reads ANQGSEA. The CDR3 loop is CSVVEAGANYGYTF. The DNA for the CDR3 is TGCAGCGTTGTTGAGGCAGGGGCTAACTATGGCTACACCTTC.

This clonotype was counted at least ten times. The rearrangement uses TRBV2 and TRBJ1-4, with 8 bases identical to TRBD1. V was clipped by 3 bases and J by 10 bases; unmatched bases: 7. The CDR3 is made up of 14 amino acids. The germline CDR1 and CDR2 sequences are SNHLY and FYNNEI. CDR3 in amino acids: CASSDRAGGGKLFF. Here the CDR3 DNA reads TGTGCCAGCAGTGACCGTGCAGGGGGCGGAAAACTGTTTTTT.